Presented here are 12 T cell receptor beta chains from one specimen sequenced in a study of Graves' ophthalmopathy and Graves' hyperthyroidism. The authors amplified TCR beta CDR3 regions from RNA transcripts. HTBI primers served in a first-round RT-PCR, which a second-round multiplex PCR followed. MiXCR was run by TCRdb on the multiplex PCR reads, yielding one entry per CDR3 protein. The sample consists of 900,000 to 1,200,000 distinct CDR3 sequences, about two fifths of them appearing once. Sequenced sample: peripheral blood or thyroid tissue (not recorded which). The receptors were sampled from an adult man with Graves' hyperthyroidism.

This clonotype has ten or more counts. The chain has TRBV7-8 and TRBJ2-7; D is uncertain. Per the germline V gene, CDR1 is SGHVS and CDR2 is FQNEAQ. The CDR3 sequence is 15 residues long. V gave up 3 bases and J gave up 0 bases, with 12 bases separating them. In DNA, the CDR3 is TGTGCCAGCAGCTTTTCAGGAACGAACTCCTACGAGCAGTACTTC. Protein: CASSFSGTNSYEQYF.

The table lists this clonotype with a few counts. Here the CDR3 reads CASSLRPGQGTPLHF. The DNA for the CDR3 is TGTGCCAGCAGCTTGCGACCGGGACAGGGGACACCCCTCCACTTT. This rearrangement joins TRBV7-8 to TRBJ1-6; 10 bases align to TRBD1. Germline V gene lookup returns CDR1 SGHVS and CDR2 FQNEAQ. The V gene end was trimmed by 3 bases and the J gene end by 11 bases; junction bases not matched to a gene: 7. This CDR3 region has 15 residues. The whole variable domain, filled in from reference TRBV7-8 and TRBJ1-6, reads GAGVSQSPRYKVAKRGQDVALRCDPISGHVSLFWYQQALGQGPEFLTYFQNEAQLDKSGLPSDRFFAERPEGSVSTLKIQRTQQEDSAVYLCASSLRPGQGTPLHFGNGTRLTVT.

There are many counts of this clonotype. This chain links TRBV2 with TRBJ1-5, with 8 bases aligning to TRBD1. Trimming cost V 8 bases and J 4 bases; bases outside gene matches: 7. The CDR3 consists of 14 residues. CDR1 is SNHLY, CDR2 FYNNEI, per germline. The CDR3 loop reads CASVGQGRNQPQHF. DNA for the CDR3: TGTGCCAGCGTAGGACAGGGTAGGAATCAGCCCCAGCATTTT.

This clonotype was observed a handful of times. CDR3 DNA: TGCAGTGCCCACCCCCCGGGACTAGCGGAGCACGAGCAGTACTTC. Protein: CSAHPPGLAEHEQYF. The chain employs TRBV20-1 and TRBJ2-7, with 11 nucleotides matching TRBD2. The CDR3 spans 15 residues. V was clipped by 6 bases and J by 5 bases; unmatched bases: 12. From germline, CDR1 is DFQATT and CDR2 SNEGSKA (reference sequence).

In its sample, this clonotype was seen a few times. CDR3 in amino acids: CASGRLAGGPGQETQYF. CDR3 in DNA: TGTGCCAGCGGCAGACTAGCGGGAGGGCCGGGTCAAGAGACCCAGTACTTC. The chain joins TRBV11-2 to TRBJ2-5, with 14 bases lining up with TRBD2. V lost 8 bases, J lost 2 bases, and 10 bases stayed unmatched. Germline loops: CDR1 SGHAT, CDR2 FQNNGV. This CDR3 comprises 17 residues.

V is TRBV7-6 and J is TRBJ1-6; 7 positions agree with TRBD1. V lost 6 bases and J lost 16; bases outside the gene matches: 12. The CDR3 length is 13 residues. CDR1 is SGHVS, CDR2 FNYEAQ, per germline. The CDR3: CASRGPGTETLHF. The CDR3 DNA follows: TGTGCCAGCAGGGGACCGGGGACAGAGACACTCCACTTT.

The chain couples TRBV4-3 to TRBJ2-5; TRBD2 is a possible D gene (5 bases). The CDR3 has 15 amino acids. Trimming took off 3 bases at V and 0 bases at J, with 11 bases between the two ends. Germline V CDR1 and CDR2: LGHNA, YSLEER. CDR3 sequence (DNA): TGCGCCAGCAGCCATGACGGGGAGCACCAAGAGACCCAGTACTTC. Translated: CASSHDGEHQETQYF.

The chain carries TRBV7-8 and TRBJ2-2, with D possibly being TRBD1 (5 bases). This CDR3 region has 14 residues. Trimming removed 7 bases at V and 3 bases at J, with 12 bases between. CDR1 is SGHVS and CDR2 is FQNEAQ in the germline V gene. The CDR3 loop reads CASILGPHTGELFF. The CDR3 coding sequence is TGTGCCAGCATCCTGGGGCCTCACACCGGGGAGCTGTTTTTT.

This clonotype showed up just a few times. The chain carries TRBV20-1 and TRBJ2-2; no definite D call. CDR1 is DFQATT and CDR2 is SNEGSKA in the germline V gene (reference sequence). The length of the CDR3 is 16 residues. Trimming took 4 bases from V and 0 from J, leaving 15 bases between them. The DNA of the CDR3 is TGCAGTGCTACCCCCATCGCAGCCACGAACACCGGGGAGCTGTTTTTT. It yields the protein CSATPIAATNTGELFF.

Concerning this clonotype: At one end the junction does not follow the germline gene, possibly because of a read error. The V gene is TRBV15, the J gene TRBJ2-2; D is unclear. The CDR3 is 13 amino acids. Germline V lookup: CDR1 LNHNV, CDR2 YYDKDF (reference sequence). The CDR3 DNA reads TGTGCCACCAGCAGGGGGTACACAGGGGAGCTGTTTTTT. Its protein product is CATSRGYTGELFF.

This clonotype was observed at least ten times. The rearrangement links TRBV15 to TRBJ1-1; 7 nucleotides align to TRBD1. The CDR3 totals 13 residues. The J segment lost 3 bases and the V segment lost 6 bases, leaving 4 bases of the junction unmatched. Germline assignment: CDR1 LNHNV and CDR2 YYDKDF (reference sequence). For the CDR3, the DNA is TGTGCCACCAGGGACAGGCGGGACACTGAAGCTTTCTTT. As protein: CATRDRRDTEAFF.

The chain links TRBV7-2 to TRBJ2-5; TRBD2 matches at 10 bases. The DNA end is more similar to TRBJ2-7, so the J call may be wrong. Germline CDR1 is SGHTA and CDR2 is FQGNSA. This CDR3 comprises 16 residues. CDR3 bases: TGTGCCAGCAGGGGAAGACTAGCGGGTTTATTGCACGAGCAGTACTTC. Translation gives CASRGRLAGLLHEQYF.